This TCR beta chain came from a study of CD8 T cells in Susac syndrome. TCR beta from blood CD8+ and CD4+ T cells was sequenced. Reverse transcription of 0.5 to 1 ug RNA used random hexamers. Multiplex PCR with immunoSEQ amplified the TCR beta CDR3 across 54 Vbeta and 13 Jbeta. TCRdb analysed the immunoSEQ multiplex PCR reads with MiXCR anew, one entry per CDR3 protein. Here the sample spans 100,000 to 150,000 distinct CDR3 sequences, roughly 94% being singletons. Looked up from germline, CDR1 is LGHDT and CDR2 is YNNKEL (reference sequence). V gave up 3 bases and J gave up 3 bases; unmatched junction bases: 5. This CDR3 is 15 amino acids long.

This chain uses TRBV3-1 with TRBJ1-5; 7 positions match TRBD1. This TCR was recovered from a human donor with multiple sclerosis. The sequenced material came from CD4+ T cells from PBMCs. The CDR3 region is CASSHGDRNNQPQHF. The CDR3 coding sequence is TGTGCCAGCAGCCATGGGGACAGAAACAATCAGCCCCAGCATTTT.